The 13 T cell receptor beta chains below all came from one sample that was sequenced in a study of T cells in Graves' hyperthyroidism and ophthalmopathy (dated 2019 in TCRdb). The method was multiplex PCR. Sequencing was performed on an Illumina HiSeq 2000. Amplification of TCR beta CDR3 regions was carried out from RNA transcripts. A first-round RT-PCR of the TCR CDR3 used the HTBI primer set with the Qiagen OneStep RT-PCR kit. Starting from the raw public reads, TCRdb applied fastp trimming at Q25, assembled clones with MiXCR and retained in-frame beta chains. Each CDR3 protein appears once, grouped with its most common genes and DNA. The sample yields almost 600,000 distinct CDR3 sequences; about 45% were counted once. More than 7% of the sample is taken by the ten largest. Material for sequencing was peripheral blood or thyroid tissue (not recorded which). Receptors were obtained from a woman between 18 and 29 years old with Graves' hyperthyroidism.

CDR3 in DNA: TGTGCCAACACCTCAAGCCTGGGGCGAGCGGGAGTC. As protein: CANTSSLGRAGV. The J gene is TRBJ2-7, the V gene TRBV7-9; 7 bases line up with TRBD2. The CDR3 extends over 12 amino acids. Looked up from germline, CDR1 is SEHNR and CDR2 is FQNEAQ (reference sequence).

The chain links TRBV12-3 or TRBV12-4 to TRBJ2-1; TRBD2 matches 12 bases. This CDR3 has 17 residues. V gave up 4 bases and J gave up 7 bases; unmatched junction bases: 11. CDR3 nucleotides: TGTGCCAGCAGTTCAACACGAAGACTAGCGGGAGCGAATGAGCAGTTCTTC. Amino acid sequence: CASSSTRRLAGANEQFF.

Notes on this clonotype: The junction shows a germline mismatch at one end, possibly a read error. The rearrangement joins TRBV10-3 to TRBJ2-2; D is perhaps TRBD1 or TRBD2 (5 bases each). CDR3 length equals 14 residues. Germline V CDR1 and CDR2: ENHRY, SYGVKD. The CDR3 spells CALAGATNTGELFF. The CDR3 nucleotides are TGTGCCCTAGCTGGGGCTACGAACACCGGGGAGCTGTTCTTT.

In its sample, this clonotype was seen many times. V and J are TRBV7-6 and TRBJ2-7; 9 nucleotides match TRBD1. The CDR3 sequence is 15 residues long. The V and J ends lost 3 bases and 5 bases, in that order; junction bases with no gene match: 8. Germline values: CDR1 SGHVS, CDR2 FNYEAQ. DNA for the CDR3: TGTGCCAGCAGCTTTCTCGAGGGACAGGGACACGAGCAGTACTTC. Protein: CASSFLEGQGHEQYF.

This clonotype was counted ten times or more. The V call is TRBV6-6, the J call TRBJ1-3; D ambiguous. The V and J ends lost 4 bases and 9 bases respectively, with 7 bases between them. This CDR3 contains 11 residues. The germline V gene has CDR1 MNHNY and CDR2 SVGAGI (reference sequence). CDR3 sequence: CASSSLFTIYF. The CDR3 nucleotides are TGTGCCAGCAGTTCCCTCTTCACCATATATTTT.

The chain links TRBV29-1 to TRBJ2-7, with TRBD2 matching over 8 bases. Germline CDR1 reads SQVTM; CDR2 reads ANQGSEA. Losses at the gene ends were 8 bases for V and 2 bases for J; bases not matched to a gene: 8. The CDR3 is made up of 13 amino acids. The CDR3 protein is CSRSGRETYEQYF. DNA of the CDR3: TGCAGCAGGAGCGGGAGAGAAACCTACGAGCAGTACTTC.

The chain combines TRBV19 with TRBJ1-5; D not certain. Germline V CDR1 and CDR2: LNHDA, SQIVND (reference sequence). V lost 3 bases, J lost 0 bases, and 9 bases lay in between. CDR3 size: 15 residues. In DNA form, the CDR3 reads TGTGCCAGTAGTATCCGACACTTTAGCAATCAGCCCCAGCATTTT. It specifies CASSIRHFSNQPQHF.

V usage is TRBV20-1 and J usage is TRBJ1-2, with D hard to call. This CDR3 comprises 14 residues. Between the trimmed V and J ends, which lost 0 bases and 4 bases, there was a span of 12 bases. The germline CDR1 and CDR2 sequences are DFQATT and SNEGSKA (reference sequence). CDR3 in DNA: TGCAGTGCTAGAGAGCCCGGGTGGAGCTATGGCTACACCTTC. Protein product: CSAREPGWSYGYTF.

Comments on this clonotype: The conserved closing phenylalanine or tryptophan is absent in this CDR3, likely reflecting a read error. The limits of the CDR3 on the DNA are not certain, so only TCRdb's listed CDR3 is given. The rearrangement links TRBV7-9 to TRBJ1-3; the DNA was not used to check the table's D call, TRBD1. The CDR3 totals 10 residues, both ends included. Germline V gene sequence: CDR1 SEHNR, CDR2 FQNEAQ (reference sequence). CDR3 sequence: CASSWGQGGT.

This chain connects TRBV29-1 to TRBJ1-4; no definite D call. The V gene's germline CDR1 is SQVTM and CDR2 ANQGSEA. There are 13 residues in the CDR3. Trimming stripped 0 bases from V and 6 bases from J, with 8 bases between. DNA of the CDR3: TGCAGCGTTGAAGACAGCCGCGATGAAAAACTGTTTTTT. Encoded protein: CSVEDSRDEKLFF.

The CDR3 DNA is TGCAGTGCTAGGGACAGGGGTGGACAGGGGACTGAAGCTTTCTTT. The encoded protein is CSARDRGGQGTEAFF. The chain carries TRBV20-1 and TRBJ1-1; TRBD1 aligns across 9 bases. CDR1 and CDR2 (germline): DFQATT, SNEGSKA (reference sequence). There are 15 residues in the CDR3. Trimming cost V 3 bases and J 5 bases; bases outside gene matches: 10.

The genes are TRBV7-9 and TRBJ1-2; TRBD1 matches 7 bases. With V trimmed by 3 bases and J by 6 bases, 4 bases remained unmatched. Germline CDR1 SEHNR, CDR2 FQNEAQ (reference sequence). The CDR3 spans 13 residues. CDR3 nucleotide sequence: TGTGCCAGCAGCTTGCCCGGACAGGATGGCTACACCTTC. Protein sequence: CASSLPGQDGYTF.

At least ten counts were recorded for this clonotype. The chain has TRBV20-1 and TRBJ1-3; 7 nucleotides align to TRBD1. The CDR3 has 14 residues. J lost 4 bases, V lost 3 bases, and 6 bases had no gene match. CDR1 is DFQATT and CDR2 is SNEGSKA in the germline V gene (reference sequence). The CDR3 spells CSASPTGVGNTIYF. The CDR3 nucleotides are TGCAGTGCTAGCCCAACAGGGGTCGGAAACACCATATATTTT.